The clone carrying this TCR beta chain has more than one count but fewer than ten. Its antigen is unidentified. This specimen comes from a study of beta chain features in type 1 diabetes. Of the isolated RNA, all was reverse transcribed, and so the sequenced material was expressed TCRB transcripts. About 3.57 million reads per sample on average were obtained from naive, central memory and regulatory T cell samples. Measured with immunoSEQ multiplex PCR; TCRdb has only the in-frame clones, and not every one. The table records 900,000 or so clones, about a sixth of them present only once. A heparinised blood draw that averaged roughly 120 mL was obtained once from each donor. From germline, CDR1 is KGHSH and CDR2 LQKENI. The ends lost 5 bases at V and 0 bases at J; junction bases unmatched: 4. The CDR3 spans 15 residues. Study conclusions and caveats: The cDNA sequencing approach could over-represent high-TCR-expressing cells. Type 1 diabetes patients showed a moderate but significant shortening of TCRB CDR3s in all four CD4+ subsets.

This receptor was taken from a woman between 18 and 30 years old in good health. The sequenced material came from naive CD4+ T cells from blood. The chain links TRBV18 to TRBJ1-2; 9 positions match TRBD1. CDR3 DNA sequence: TGTGCCAGCTCATCCGGGACAGGGTCTAACTATGGCTACACCTTC. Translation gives CASSSGTGSNYGYTF.